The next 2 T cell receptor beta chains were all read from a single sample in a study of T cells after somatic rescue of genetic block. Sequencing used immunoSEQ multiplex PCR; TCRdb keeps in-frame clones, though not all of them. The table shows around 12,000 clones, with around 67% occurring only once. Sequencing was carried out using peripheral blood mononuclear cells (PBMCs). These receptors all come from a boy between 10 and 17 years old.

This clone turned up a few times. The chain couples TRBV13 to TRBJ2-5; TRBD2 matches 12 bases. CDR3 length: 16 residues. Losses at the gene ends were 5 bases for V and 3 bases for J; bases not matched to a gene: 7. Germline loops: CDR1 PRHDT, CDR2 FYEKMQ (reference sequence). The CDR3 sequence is CASSHGLAGTKETQYF. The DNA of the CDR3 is TGTGCCAGCAGCCACGGACTAGCGGGAACCAAAGAGACCCAGTACTTC.

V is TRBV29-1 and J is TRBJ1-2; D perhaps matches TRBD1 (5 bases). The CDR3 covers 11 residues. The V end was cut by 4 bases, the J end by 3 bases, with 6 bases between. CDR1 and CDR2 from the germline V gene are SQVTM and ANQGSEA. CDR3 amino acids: CSVGGDYGYTF. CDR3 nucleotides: TGCAGCGTTGGGGGCGACTATGGCTACACCTTC.